These 31 T cell receptor beta chains were all obtained from the same sample, sequenced in a study of cytomegalovirus exposure and HLA in healthy donors. The PCR employed 60 Vbeta primers together with 13 Jbeta primers. The protocol was immunoSEQ multiplex PCR, while the TCRdb copy is restricted to in-frame clones and leaves out a portion. In the table there are 200,000 or so clones, 70% to 80% of which are singletons. Source material: PBMCs. The receptors were sampled from a woman aged 30 to 39 in good health and CMV-seronegative.

The chain has TRBV5-1 and TRBJ2-3, with 12 bases identical to TRBD2. CDR1 SGHRS and CDR2 YFSETQ come from the germline V gene. The J segment lost 2 bases and the V segment lost 0 bases, leaving 7 bases of the junction unmatched. The CDR3 loop spans 18 amino acids. CDR3 residues: CASSLAGTSGLVTDTQYF. The DNA of the CDR3 is TGCGCCAGCAGCTTGGCAGGGACTAGCGGGTTAGTCACAGATACGCAGTATTTT.

This chain's CDR3 is CASSESGSYNEQFF. The CDR3 coding sequence is TGTGCCAGCAGTGAGAGCGGGAGCTACAATGAGCAGTTCTTC. This chain uses TRBV2 with TRBJ2-1, with TRBD2 matching 8 bases. V dropped 3 bases and J dropped 3; count of bases not matched to a gene: 1. There are 14 residues in the CDR3. CDR1 is SNHLY and CDR2 is FYNNEI in the germline V gene.

The chain uses TRBV18 and TRBJ2-2; TRBD2 matches 10 bases. This CDR3 is built from 16 residues. V lost 6 bases, J lost 2 bases, and 6 bases stayed unmatched. Per germline, CDR1 KGHSH and CDR2 LQKENI. CDR3 DNA sequence: TGTGCCAGCTCTCCCTTAGCGGGAGGCAACACCGGGGAGCTGTTTTTT. Protein sequence: CASSPLAGGNTGELFF.

The J gene is TRBJ2-2, the V gene TRBV29-1, with D unresolved. This CDR3 comprises 14 residues. Germline V gives CDR1 SQVTM, CDR2 ANQGSEA. Trimming removed 6 bases at V and 8 bases at J, with 19 bases between. The CDR3 sequence is CSVLTGPSWGELFF. In DNA form, the CDR3 reads TGCAGCGTCCTCACTGGGCCATCTTGGGGGGAGCTGTTTTTT.

This chain links TRBV9 with TRBJ2-7; 9 nucleotides line up with TRBD1. Trimming cost V 4 bases and J 7 bases; bases outside gene matches: 15. The CDR3 covers 16 residues. The V gene's germline CDR1 is SGDLS and CDR2 YYNGEE. The CDR3 sequence is CASSPRPGTGSGEQYF. The CDR3 DNA reads as TGTGCCAGCAGCCCCCGTCCCGGGACAGGGTCGGGGGAGCAGTACTTC.

The J gene is TRBJ2-2, the V gene TRBV6-1, with TRBD1 identical over 11 bases. The CDR3 has 15 amino acids. V was clipped by 7 bases and J by 5 bases; unmatched bases: 6. Germline lookup yields CDR1 MNHNS and CDR2 SASEGT. DNA of the CDR3: TGTGCCAGCACCTCCGGGACAGGGGGGACCGGGGAGCTGTTTTTT. This sequence encodes CASTSGTGGTGELFF.

The chain couples TRBV10-3 to TRBJ2-5; no firm D call. V lost 10 bases, J lost 5 bases, and 11 bases lay in between. CDR1 and CDR2 from the germline V gene are ENHRY and SYGVKD. CDR3 length equals 11 residues. CDR3 in DNA: TGTGCCACCTCCGACGGGGAGACCCAGTACTTC. Translating it yields CATSDGETQYF.

The count of this clone is one. V gene TRBV29-1 combines with J gene TRBJ2-1; D is perhaps TRBD2 (5 bases). The CDR3 is 16 residues long. Trimming shortened V by 2 bases and J by 5 bases, and 19 bases separated the two germline ends. Germline CDR1 reads SQVTM; CDR2 reads ANQGSEA. CDR3: CSVESTGSGLDNEQFF. CDR3 in DNA: TGCAGCGTTGAATCTACGGGGAGCGGATTAGACAATGAGCAGTTCTTC.

To note about this clone: Relative to the germline gene, one junction end is altered; a read error may explain this. This chain joins TRBV9 and TRBJ1-2; possible D gene TRBD1, 5 bases. Germline lookup yields CDR1 SGDLS and CDR2 YYNGEE. The CDR3 extends over 12 amino acids. The CDR3 coding sequence is TGTGCCAGCAGCGTAGCAACAGGTGGCTACCCCTTC. This gives the protein CASSVATGGYPF.

As for this clone: Compared with germline, one end of the junction differs, possibly owing to a read error. The rearrangement joins TRBV4-1 to TRBJ1-2, with D unresolved. The CDR3 runs 17 residues. Germline V gene data show CDR1 as MGHRA and CDR2 as YSYEKL. CDR3 sequence: CASSHSPERVRVNGHPF. The CDR3 DNA follows: TGCGCCAGCAGCCATTCCCCAGAGAGGGTACGGGTTAATGGCCACCCCTTC.

The rearrangement joins TRBV5-1 to TRBJ2-7; 7 positions match TRBD1. CDR3 length: 14 residues. The ends lost 1 base at V and 5 bases at J; junction bases unmatched: 6. Germline assignment: CDR1 SGHRS and CDR2 YFSETQ. The DNA for the CDR3 is TGCGCCAGCAGCTTGACAGGGGCGCACCACGAGCAGTACTTC. Translated, it gives CASSLTGAHHEQYF.

The genes are TRBV28 and TRBJ1-1; no definite D call. The CDR3 extends over 14 amino acids. CDR1 and CDR2 (germline): MDHEN, SYDVKM. Trimming cost V 5 bases and J 6 bases, with 16 bases left between them. The CDR3 DNA sequence: TGTGCCAGCAGTCCCCACGGGGAGTTGTCTGAAGCTTTCTTT. It specifies CASSPHGELSEAFF.

The chain couples TRBV27 to TRBJ2-3, with 10 bases lining up with TRBD2. CDR1 is MNHEY and CDR2 is SMNVEV in the germline V gene (reference sequence). The V gene end was trimmed by 3 bases and the J gene end by 5 bases; junction bases not matched to a gene: 11. The CDR3 spans 17 residues. The CDR3 sequence: CASSFLAGAEGQDTQYF. CDR3 nucleotides: TGTGCCAGCAGTTTCCTAGCGGGGGCTGAGGGACAAGATACGCAGTATTTT.

This chain connects TRBV27 to TRBJ1-1; perhaps TRBD1 as D (6 bases). Germline assignment: CDR1 MNHEY and CDR2 SMNVEV (reference sequence). The CDR3 is made up of 13 amino acids. V was pared by 5 bases and J by 4 bases, with 11 bases between. The CDR3 bases are TGTGCCAGCAGTCGAGGGGGGGGCACTGAAGCTTTCTTT. This translates into CASSRGGGTEAFF.

This clone has just one count. J is TRBJ2-1 and V is TRBV5-1; 8 nucleotides match TRBD2. V dropped 6 bases and J dropped 8; count of bases not matched to a gene: 7. The CDR3 is 13 residues long. The germline CDR1 and CDR2 sequences are SGHRS and YFSETQ. This chain's CDR3 is CASMLAGAYEQFF. The CDR3 DNA is TGCGCCAGCATGCTAGCGGGTGCCTATGAGCAGTTCTTC.

The genes are TRBV19 and TRBJ2-1; D is possibly TRBD2 (6 bases). The germline V gene has CDR1 LNHDA and CDR2 SQIVND (reference sequence). The CDR3 is 15 amino acids. Trimming removed 7 bases at V and 8 bases at J, with 21 bases between. Here the CDR3 reads CASTYRGRRGDEQFF. In DNA, the CDR3 is TGTGCCAGTACCTATAGGGGACGGAGGGGAGATGAGCAGTTCTTC. Based on the CDR3 plus reference TRBV19 and TRBJ2-1, the full variable domain is DGGITQSPKYLFRKEGQNVTLSCEQNLNHDAMYWYRQDPGQGLRLIYYSQIVNDFQKGDIAEGYSVSREKKESFPLTVTSAQKNPTAFYLCASTYRGRRGDEQFFGPGTRLTVL.

The J gene is TRBJ2-7, the V gene TRBV27, with D perhaps TRBD1 (6 bases). Per the germline V gene, CDR1 is MNHEY and CDR2 is SMNVEV (reference sequence). V was shortened by 7 bases and J by 0 bases, with 16 bases between the two germline ends. CDR3 length equals 15 residues. CDR3 sequence reads: CASKPQTGSSYEQYF. CDR3 DNA sequence: TGTGCCAGCAAACCCCAAACAGGGAGCTCCTACGAGCAGTACTTC.

The chain employs TRBV12-5 and TRBJ2-3; D may be TRBD2 (5 bases). Germline V gene sequence: CDR1 LGHNT, CDR2 FRNRAP. The CDR3 loop spans 14 amino acids. Trimming cost V 7 bases and J 6 bases, with 17 bases left between them. CDR3 nucleotide sequence: TGTGCTAGTGCCAACGAACCCGGAGGTGATACGCAGTATTTT. Its translation: CASANEPGGDTQYF.

The chain employs TRBV9 and TRBJ2-2; D is uncertain. Germline V gene sequence: CDR1 SGDLS, CDR2 YYNGEE. V lost 0 bases, J lost 2 bases, and 8 bases lay in between. This CDR3 has 15 amino acids. The CDR3 sequence: CASSVGASNTGELFF. CDR3 sequence (DNA): TGTGCCAGCAGCGTAGGGGCAAGCAACACCGGGGAGCTGTTTTTT. Drawing the rest from reference TRBV9 and TRBJ2-2, the complete variable domain is DSGVTQTPKHLITATGQRVTLRCSPRSGDLSVYWYQQSLDQGLQFLIQYYNGEERAKGNILERFSAQQFPDLHSELNLSSLELGDSALYFCASSVGASNTGELFFGEGSRLTVL.

This sequence joins TRBV27 and TRBJ1-1; TRBD1 is a possible D gene (6 bases). This CDR3 is built from 14 residues. Looked up from germline, CDR1 is MNHEY and CDR2 is SMNVEV (reference sequence). Between the trimmed V and J ends, which lost 3 bases and 1 base, there was a span of 9 bases. The CDR3 is CASSLGAWNTEAFF. The DNA of the CDR3 is TGTGCCAGCAGTTTGGGGGCTTGGAACACTGAAGCTTTCTTT.

J is TRBJ2-2 and V is TRBV9, with TRBD2 as a possible D gene (6 bases). Germline-derived CDR1 and CDR2 are SGDLS and YYNGEE. The V end was cut by 0 bases, the J end by 6 bases, with 9 bases between. The CDR3 spans 14 residues. The CDR3 loop reads CASSVVASAGELFF. The CDR3 DNA sequence: TGTGCCAGCAGCGTAGTAGCTAGCGCCGGGGAGCTGTTTTTT.

For this clone: In this CDR3 the conserved last residue, phenylalanine or tryptophan, is missing, so a read error is likely. The DNA is omitted, as the CDR3 cannot be located on it reliably, and the CDR3 follows TCRdb's listing. This chain connects TRBV30 to TRBJ2-7; TRBD1 is the table's D call, not checked against the DNA. The CDR3 numbers 12 amino acids, ends counted. In germline, CDR1 is GTSNPN, CDR2 SVGIG (reference sequence). The CDR3 loop reads CAWSALYRDIKY.

The chain combines TRBV9 with TRBJ1-6; no clear D. V dropped 4 bases and J dropped 6 bases, with 11 bases sitting between them. The CDR3 covers 14 residues. Looked up from germline, CDR1 is SGDLS and CDR2 is YYNGEE. This chain's CDR3 is CASSPLLGNSPLHF. The CDR3 nucleotides read TGTGCCAGCAGCCCCCTCCTCGGTAATTCACCCCTCCACTTT. The full variable domain, with the rest looked up from reference TRBV9 and TRBJ1-6, is DSGVTQTPKHLITATGQRVTLRCSPRSGDLSVYWYQQSLDQGLQFLIQYYNGEERAKGNILERFSAQQFPDLHSELNLSSLELGDSALYFCASSPLLGNSPLHFGNGTRLTVT.

CDR3 amino acids: CASSQSYGGGAPDTQYF. DNA for the CDR3: TGTGCCAGCAGCCAGTCGTACGGCGGGGGGGCCCCAGATACGCAGTATTTT. The chain carries TRBV4-2 and TRBJ2-3; 9 positions match TRBD2. Germline V CDR1 and CDR2: LGHNA, YNFKEQ. The junction had 11 bases not matched to a gene; V was cut back by 3 bases and J by 4 bases. This CDR3 contains 17 residues.

The CDR3 nucleotides read TGTGCCAGCAGCTTGGGGGCAGGGGGCGAGCAGTACTTC. Translated: CASSLGAGGEQYF. The chain joins TRBV5-6 to TRBJ2-7, with 7 bases aligning to TRBD1. V was clipped by 0 bases and J by 6 bases; unmatched bases: 3. This CDR3 contains 13 residues. Germline V gene data show CDR1 as SGHDT and CDR2 as YYEEEE.

The V and J genes are TRBV30 and TRBJ1-1; TRBD1 agrees at 7 bases. The CDR3 covers 12 residues. Trimming at V came to 0 bases and at J to 10 bases, leaving 5 bases not matched to a gene. The V gene's germline CDR1 is GTSNPN and CDR2 SVGIG (reference sequence). For the CDR3, the DNA is TGTGCCTGGAGTGTCAAACAGGGGCGAGCTTTCTTT. Amino acids: CAWSVKQGRAFF.

In regard to this clone: A junction boundary mismatches the germline segment, possibly from a read error. CDR3 in DNA: TGCAGCGTTCGGGACAGGGGAGACACCGGGGGGCTGTTTTTT. Amino acid sequence: CSVRDRGDTGGLFF. The chain couples TRBV29-1 to TRBJ2-2; the match to TRBD1 covers 10 bases. This CDR3 is built from 14 residues. Looked up from germline, CDR1 is SQVTM and CDR2 is ANQGSEA.

The chain uses TRBV29-1 and TRBJ1-2, with D unresolved. The CDR3 runs to 12 residues. Germline V gives CDR1 SQVTM, CDR2 ANQGSEA. The ends were cut back, 6 bases at V and 4 bases at J, with 12 bases in the middle. CDR3 bases: TGCAGCGTCGGTATGTCGCCCTATGGCTACACCTTC. Its translation: CSVGMSPYGYTF.

The V and J genes are TRBV5-1 and TRBJ2-1; perhaps TRBD1 as D (6 bases). V gave up 0 bases and J gave up 8 bases, with 9 bases separating them. This CDR3 spans 13 amino acids. Per germline, CDR1 SGHRS and CDR2 YFSETQ. This CDR3 is CASSLDRVDEQFF. The CDR3 coding sequence is TGCGCCAGCAGCTTGGACAGGGTCGATGAGCAGTTCTTC.

The chain carries TRBV5-1 and TRBJ1-1; 7 bases line up with TRBD1. The CDR3 runs 15 residues. Unmatched junction bases numbered 10, after V lost 4 bases and J lost 4 bases. The germline V gene encodes CDR1 SGHRS and CDR2 YFSETQ. The CDR3 DNA is TGCGCCAGCAGCGTGGAGAGGGGGCATGGCACTGAAGCTTTCTTT. Translating it yields CASSVERGHGTEAFF.

The chain couples TRBV7-8 to TRBJ2-2; D gene unclear. This CDR3 has 11 amino acids. V was pared by 7 bases and J by 5 bases, with 5 bases between. Per the germline V gene, CDR1 is SGHVS and CDR2 is FQNEAQ. The DNA of the CDR3 is TGTGCCAGCACGCGAACCGGGGAGCTGTTTTTT. It encodes CASTRTGELFF.